The clone carrying this TCR beta chain was seen at least ten times. This CDR3 is built from 14 residues. Trimming removed 5 bases at V and 6 bases at J, with 15 bases between. CDR1 and CDR2 from the germline V gene are SGHTS and YDEGEE. TCRdb independently ran MiXCR on the 5' RACE reads; one entry per CDR3 protein. This table holds 50,000 or so distinct CDR3 sequences, less than 4% found once. The entry originates in a study of neurological immune-mediated disorders. The sequence derives from a man in his sixties with multiple sclerosis. The chain combines TRBV5-8 with TRBJ1-5, with D possibly being TRBD1 (6 bases). The sequenced sample was PBMCs. DNA of the CDR3: TGTGCCAGCAGTCTTCAGGGGCGCGGTCAGCCCCAGCATTTT. This gives the protein CASSLQGRGQPQHF.